The source of this T cell receptor (beta chain) is a study of T-cell memory formation after mild COVID-19. Study context: Among the donors, TCR clusters were largely specific to each donor. Study-wide findings and caveats: Contracting clones from day 15 to 85 showed balanced CD4/CD8; later expanders favored CD4+. Among CD4+ contracting clones, most were CM and EM, and CD8+ ones EMRA.

The table lists this clonotype with a few counts. Antigen specificity is unknown. The CDR3 extends over 14 amino acids. Trimming took off 7 bases at V and 1 base at J, with 11 bases between the two ends. Looked up from germline, CDR1 is SNHLY and CDR2 is FYNNEI. Each CDR3 protein is one row after TCRdb ran MiXCR on the 5' RACE reads. The table lists 580,000 or so distinct CDR3 sequences, roughly 17% of them singletons, with about 8.6% in the top ten. The sequenced sample consisted of PBMCs or a T cell subset sorted from them (not recorded which). This chain links TRBV2 with TRBJ1-3, with D perhaps TRBD1 (5 bases). The TCR sequence derives from an adult woman who had mild COVID-19 (a few samples of this study predate the infection). Cell type and time point are not known. The CDR3, as DNA: TGTGCCAGCATGGGGGGATTGTCTGGAAACACCATATATTTT. Translated, it gives CASMGGLSGNTIYF.